This TCR beta chain was identified in a study of control samples from healthy donors and cancer patients. Per germline, CDR1 ENHRY and CDR2 SYGVKD. V lost 2 bases, J lost 5 bases, and 9 bases stayed unmatched. The CDR3 consists of 15 residues. The table came from immunoSEQ multiplex PCR; TCRdb's copy has only in-frame clones and leaves some out. The sample holds 100,000 to 150,000 clones; roughly 88% are singletons and the top ten take about 3.4%. The sequenced material came from blood. The chain links TRBV10-3 to TRBJ2-7, with 7 nucleotides matching TRBD1. The source of this sequence is a man aged 45-65 years in good health. The CDR3 loop reads CAISEAGTASHEQYF. CDR3 nucleotide sequence: TGTGCCATCAGTGAGGCCGGGACAGCTTCCCACGAGCAGTACTTC.